A single sample is the source of the 10 T cell receptor beta chains below, sequenced in a study of shared clonotypes between healthy human individuals. Assay: immunoSEQ multiplex PCR; the TCRdb copy retains only in-frame clones and omits some. The table has millions of clones, 90% to 95% seen once. The sequencing sample was made of naive CD4+ T cells sorted from blood. Subset specified: CD45RA+ positively selected. Receptor source: a man between 18 and 35 years old in good health.

This rearrangement joins TRBV6-5 to TRBJ2-7; TRBD2 matches 8 bases. The CDR3 is 13 residues long. CDR1 and CDR2 (germline): MNHEY, SVGAGI. The V and J ends lost 6 bases and 11 bases, in that order; junction bases with no gene match: 12. Here the CDR3 reads CASSPVGGGLKYF. The DNA of the CDR3 is TGTGCCAGCAGCCCCGTCGGGGGGGGGTTAAAGTACTTC.

The rearrangement joins TRBV7-8 to TRBJ1-2; D is perhaps TRBD1 (5 bases). Between the trimmed V and J ends, which lost 1 base and 2 bases, there was a span of 17 bases. The CDR3 spans 17 residues. Germline CDR1 reads SGHVS; CDR2 reads FQNEAQ. CDR3 DNA sequence: TGTGCCAGCAGCTTAGAGCGTTTAGATGGGACCAACTATGGCTACACCTTC. This encodes CASSLERLDGTNYGYTF. Full variable domain (missing parts from reference TRBV7-8 and TRBJ1-2): GAGVSQSPRYKVAKRGQDVALRCDPISGHVSLFWYQQALGQGPEFLTYFQNEAQLDKSGLPSDRFFAERPEGSVSTLKIQRTQQEDSAVYLCASSLERLDGTNYGYTFGSGTRLTVV.

J is TRBJ1-1 and V is TRBV30; 9 nucleotides line up with TRBD1. This CDR3 comprises 14 residues. With 4 bases clipped from V and 4 bases from J, the junction kept 7 bases outside the gene matches. The germline V gene has CDR1 GTSNPN and CDR2 SVGIG (reference sequence). CDR3 residues: CAWNPTGGTTEAFF. The DNA of the CDR3 is TGTGCCTGGAACCCGACAGGGGGGACCACTGAAGCTTTCTTT.

The chain carries TRBV5-4 and TRBJ1-2; TRBD1 might be the D (5 bases). V was cut by 4 bases and J by 2 bases, with 12 bases left in between. This CDR3 is built from 14 residues. Germline CDR1 SGHNT, CDR2 YYREEE (reference sequence). The CDR3 loop reads CASSPGRGNYGYTF. The CDR3 DNA reads as TGTGCCAGCAGCCCCGGAAGGGGAAACTATGGCTACACCTTC.

This clone was seen a single time. The chain joins TRBV7-9 to TRBJ1-2, with D possibly TRBD1 on 6 matching bases. The CDR3 has 16 amino acids. Germline V gene sequence: CDR1 SEHNR, CDR2 FQNEAQ (reference sequence). V lost 5 bases, J lost 2 bases, and 18 bases lay in between. This CDR3 is CASSGGIGQGNYGYTF. For the CDR3, the DNA is TGTGCCAGCAGCGGGGGAATAGGGCAGGGGAACTATGGCTACACCTTC.

The rearrangement uses TRBV7-9 and TRBJ2-7; tentative D call: TRBD1 (5 bases). Germline V gene lookup returns CDR1 SEHNR and CDR2 FQNEAQ (reference sequence). This CDR3 region has 15 residues. V was shortened by 0 bases and J by 0 bases, with 9 bases between the two germline ends. CDR3 amino acids: CASSLAGAPSYEQYF. CDR3 DNA sequence: TGTGCCAGCAGCTTAGCAGGGGCCCCCTCCTACGAGCAGTACTTC.

This clone was counted a few times. CDR3 sequence reads: CSVGEGVRGYTF. The CDR3 DNA reads TGCAGCGTTGGTGAGGGGGTGCGAGGCTACACCTTC. The gene calls are TRBV29-1 and TRBJ1-2; maybe TRBD1 (6 bases). The CDR3 has 12 amino acids. The V gene's germline CDR1 is SQVTM and CDR2 ANQGSEA. Trimming stripped 4 bases from V and 8 bases from J, with 14 bases between.

The chain is built from TRBV18 and TRBJ1-1; no clear D gene. The CDR3 is 15 amino acids. Trimming pared 5 bases from V and 1 base from J, leaving 14 bases between. Germline lookup yields CDR1 KGHSH and CDR2 LQKENI. Written as DNA, the CDR3 is TGTGCCAGCTCAGATCAAGCAGGTGGGAACACTGAAGCTTTCTTT. This codes for CASSDQAGGNTEAFF. The full variable domain, in which reference TRBV18 and TRBJ1-1 provide the parts outside the CDR3, is NAGVMQNPRHLVRRRGQEARLRCSPMKGHSHVYWYRQLPEEGLKFMVYLQKENIIDESGMPKERFSAEFPKEGPSILRIQQVVRGDSAAYFCASSDQAGGNTEAFFGQGTRLTVV.

On this clone itself: Other DNA sequences in this sample translate to the same CDR3. V and J are TRBV7-2 and TRBJ1-5, with TRBD1 identical over 7 bases. Germline V lookup: CDR1 SGHTA, CDR2 FQGNSA. The trim removed 4 bases at V and 5 bases at J, leaving 5 bases unmatched. The CDR3 loop spans 14 amino acids. CDR3 loop: CASSSRQGDQPQHF. CDR3 nucleotides: TGTGCCAGCAGCTCCCGACAGGGCGATCAGCCCCAGCATTTT.

The chain joins TRBV5-5 to TRBJ2-5; 7 bases agree with TRBD1. Trimming cost V 4 bases and J 5 bases; bases outside gene matches: 5. Germline lookup yields CDR1 SGHKS and CDR2 YYEKEE (reference sequence). The CDR3 consists of 13 residues. The CDR3 bases are TGTGCCAGCAGCCAGACAGGGATCGAGACCCAGTACTTC. Translation: CASSQTGIETQYF. Using reference TRBV5-5 and TRBJ2-5 for the parts outside the CDR3, the full variable domain is DAGVTQSPTHLIKTRGQQVTLRCSPISGHKSVSWYQQVLGQGPQFIFQYYEKEERGRGNFPDRFSARQFPNYSSELNVNALLLGDSALYLCASSQTGIETQYFGPGTRLLVL.